Shown below are 18 T cell receptor beta chains from a single sample sequenced in a study of blood T cell repertoires in COVID-19. Sequenced by immunoSEQ multiplex PCR; TCRdb stores in-frame clones only, minus some. Of some 250,000 clones detected, 75% to 90% appear once; the ten largest clones hold around 12%. The specimen sequenced was peripheral blood. The receptors were sampled from a woman in her fifties or sixties with active or convalescent COVID-19.

The J gene is TRBJ1-3, the V gene TRBV4-1; D not resolved. Deletions cut 0 bases from V and 4 bases from J, with 7 bases between. Per the germline V gene, CDR1 is MGHRA and CDR2 is YSYEKL. The CDR3 runs to 14 residues. The CDR3 reads CASSQEQTGNTIYF. The CDR3, as DNA: TGCGCCAGCAGCCAAGAACAGACGGGAAACACCATATATTTT.

This chain joins TRBV15 and TRBJ1-5; D unclear. Trimming took 0 bases from V and 5 from J, leaving 11 bases between them. This CDR3 comprises 15 residues. Germline V gives CDR1 LNHNV, CDR2 YYDKDF (reference sequence). The CDR3 is CATSRDQSQHQPQHF. DNA of the CDR3: TGTGCCACCAGCAGAGATCAGTCACAACATCAGCCCCAGCATTTT.

The chain carries TRBV6-5 and TRBJ2-1; 8 bases line up with TRBD1. The CDR3 sequence is 15 residues long. CDR1 and CDR2 (germline): MNHEY, SVGAGI. The V gene end was trimmed by 5 bases and the J gene end by 6 bases; junction bases not matched to a gene: 9. The CDR3 nucleotides read TGTGCCAGCAGTAAACCTAGGACAGGGACCAATGAGCAGTTCTTC. It codes for CASSKPRTGTNEQFF.

In its sample, this clone was seen a few times. The gene calls are TRBV10-3 and TRBJ2-3, with TRBD2 as a possible D gene (6 bases). The ends were cut back, 0 bases at V and 1 base at J, with 8 bases in the middle. This CDR3 contains 15 residues. Germline-derived CDR1 and CDR2 are ENHRY and SYGVKD. As DNA, the CDR3 is TGTGCCATCAGTGAGTCGACTAGTGGCACAGATACGCAGTATTTT. Protein product: CAISESTSGTDTQYF.

The J gene is TRBJ2-1, the V gene TRBV10-2, with 7 bases identical to TRBD1. The CDR3 totals 16 residues. Germline V lookup: CDR1 WSHSY, CDR2 SAAADI. V lost 8 bases and J lost 7; bases outside the gene matches: 17. CDR3 coding DNA: TGCGCCAGCTCTGACGGAGGAGGCCCCAGGGGGAATGAGCAGTTCTTC. Translation: CASSDGGGPRGNEQFF.

The chain is built from TRBV2 and TRBJ2-5, with D perhaps TRBD2 (5 bases). The CDR3 contains 15 residues. Germline CDR1 is SNHLY and CDR2 is FYNNEI. Trimming left V 6 bases short and J 5 bases short, with 19 bases between. This CDR3 reads CASRQTRSPQETQYF. In DNA, the CDR3 is TGTGCCAGCAGGCAAACTAGGTCCCCTCAGGAGACCCAGTACTTC. The variable domain in full, with the rest retrieved from reference TRBV2 and TRBJ2-5, is EPEVTQTPSHQVTQMGQEVILRCVPISNHLYFYWYRQILGQKVEFLVSFYNNEISEKSEIFDDQFSVERPDGSNFTLKIRSTKLEDSAMYFCASRQTRSPQETQYFGPGTRLLVL.

The chain links TRBV29-1 to TRBJ1-2, with a possible D match to TRBD1 (6 bases). Trimming pared 6 bases from V and 2 bases from J, leaving 10 bases between. Germline CDR1 and CDR2: SQVTM and ANQGSEA. CDR3 length: 12 amino acids. CDR3 loop: CSVLDSNYGYTF. In DNA, the CDR3 is TGCAGCGTACTGGACAGCAACTATGGCTACACCTTC.

This chain uses TRBV7-9 with TRBJ1-4; no clear D gene. V was clipped by 1 base and J by 8 bases, with 8 bases between them. Germline loops: CDR1 SEHNR, CDR2 FQNEAQ (reference sequence). The CDR3 consists of 13 residues. The CDR3 nucleotides are TGTGCCAGCAGCTTAGGGGAGAGCGAAAAACTGTTTTTT. The encoded protein is CASSLGESEKLFF.

The rearrangement uses TRBV6-5 and TRBJ1-2; 10 bases line up with TRBD1. V gave up 2 bases and J gave up 4 bases; unmatched junction bases: 7. Germline CDR1 and CDR2: MNHEY and SVGAGI. This CDR3 is 16 amino acids long. The CDR3 coding sequence is TGTGCCAGCAGTTACCCCCCGGGACAGGGGATCTATGGCTACACCTTC. Protein: CASSYPPGQGIYGYTF.

The chain carries TRBV10-3 and TRBJ2-2; tentatively, D is TRBD1 (6 bases). The CDR3 is 16 residues long. V shed 1 base and J shed 4 bases, with 13 bases lying between them. Per the germline V gene, CDR1 is ENHRY and CDR2 is SYGVKD. The CDR3 DNA is TGTGCCATCAGTGAGTGGCAGGGGAGAGGCACCGGGGAGCTGTTTTTT. This translates into CAISEWQGRGTGELFF.

The V call is TRBV3-1 (or the pseudogene TRBV3-2), the J call TRBJ2-5, with 11 bases aligning to TRBD2. J was trimmed by 5 bases and V by 0 bases; bases with no gene match: 5. The CDR3 is 16 amino acids. Germline V CDR1 and CDR2: LGHDT, YNNKEL (reference sequence). The CDR3 protein is CASSQDVAGGRETQYF. The CDR3 DNA reads as TGTGCCAGCAGCCAAGATGTAGCGGGGGGGCGGGAGACCCAGTACTTC.

J is TRBJ1-2 and V is TRBV29-1, with 7 bases aligning to TRBD1. Germline V lookup: CDR1 SQVTM, CDR2 ANQGSEA. Unmatched junction bases numbered 6, after V lost 1 base and J lost 4 bases. This CDR3 has 14 residues. As DNA, the CDR3 is TGCAGCGTTGAAGGACAGGGAACGTCCTATGGCTACACCTTC. It is translated as CSVEGQGTSYGYTF.

The chain is built from TRBV6-1 and TRBJ1-1, with 9 bases fitting TRBD1. Germline CDR1 reads MNHNS; CDR2 reads SASEGT. The CDR3 extends over 16 amino acids. Trimming took 3 bases from V and 6 from J; bases not matched to a gene: 11. CDR3 sequence (DNA): TGTGCCAGCAGTGAGGGACAGGGTATCAGGCTGTCTGAAGCTTTCTTT. Protein product: CASSEGQGIRLSEAFF.

This clone came up a few times. The rearrangement links TRBV13 to TRBJ1-1; D is uncertain. CDR1 and CDR2 (germline): PRHDT, FYEKMQ (reference sequence). The CDR3 is 14 residues long. V gave up 4 bases and J gave up 1 base, with 10 bases separating them. The CDR3 DNA sequence: TGTGCCAGCAGCTCGATAGGAGGGAACACTGAAGCTTTCTTT. Translation: CASSSIGGNTEAFF.

The chain carries TRBV10-3 and TRBJ2-7; D ambiguous. This CDR3 has 11 amino acids. Trimming shortened V by 8 bases and J by 6 bases, and 11 bases separated the two germline ends. Germline CDR1 ENHRY, CDR2 SYGVKD. This CDR3 reads CAIRDLGEQYF. The CDR3 nucleotides are TGTGCCATCCGAGACTTAGGCGAGCAGTACTTC.

The chain combines TRBV2 with TRBJ1-2, with TRBD1 matching 12 bases. Germline-derived CDR1 and CDR2 are SNHLY and FYNNEI. Germline trimming cut 5 bases from V and 7 bases from J; bases unmatched to any gene: 5. The length of the CDR3 is 14 residues. The CDR3 DNA is TGTGCCAGCAGTTGGGGACAGGGGGCCGGTGGCTACACCTTC. The encoded protein is CASSWGQGAGGYTF.

This clone was recorded only once. The chain uses TRBV6-5 and TRBJ1-5; no clear D. Per the germline V gene, CDR1 is MNHEY and CDR2 is SVGAGI. This CDR3 has 15 residues. The V and J ends lost 0 bases and 0 bases respectively, with 6 bases between them. This CDR3 is CASSYSGDSNQPQHF. The CDR3 DNA reads as TGTGCCAGCAGTTACTCCGGAGATAGCAATCAGCCCCAGCATTTT.

As DNA, the CDR3 is TGTGCCAGCAGCCCCTCGCACAGGGATAATGAAAAACTGTTTTTT. Protein sequence: CASSPSHRDNEKLFF. The rearrangement uses TRBV9 and TRBJ1-4; possible D gene TRBD1, 6 bases. In germline, CDR1 is SGDLS, CDR2 YYNGEE. This CDR3 spans 15 amino acids. V shed 4 bases and J shed 4 bases, with 14 bases lying between them.